Below, 27 T cell receptor beta chains from the same sample are listed, as sequenced in a study of Tregs in tolerant kidney transplant recipients. Only in-frame clones appear in the TCRdb table, and some are missing; sequencing was by immunoSEQ multiplex PCR. The sample has approximately 41,000 clones; 95% are singletons. Which antigens these TCRs recognize remains unknown. Input material: Tregs from blood cultured with allogeneic cells. Receptor source: a human donor in good health.

A note on this clone: The same CDR3 also results from other DNA sequences found in this sample. The J gene is TRBJ2-6, the V gene TRBV2; D gene ambiguous. Trimming cost V 5 bases and J 2 bases, with 10 bases left between them. The length of the CDR3 is 15 residues. Germline assignment: CDR1 SNHLY and CDR2 FYNNEI. CDR3 in DNA: TGTGCCAGCAGTCGTTCTCTCCCTGGGGCCAACGTCCTGACTTTC. Encoded protein: CASSRSLPGANVLTF.

The J gene is TRBJ1-6, the V gene TRBV6-5; TRBD1 might be the D (5 bases). Germline V CDR1 and CDR2: MNHEY, SVGAGI. The CDR3 consists of 15 residues. V was trimmed by 0 bases and J by 11 bases, leaving 14 bases between them. CDR3 DNA sequence: TGTGCCAGCAGTTACTCATACAGGATTCGGGCACCCCTCCACTTT. It specifies CASSYSYRIRAPLHF.

This clone was counted a single time. The chain combines TRBV18 with TRBJ1-2, with 10 bases identical to TRBD1. Germline V gives CDR1 KGHSH, CDR2 LQKENI. The J segment lost 2 bases and the V segment lost 4 bases, leaving 10 bases of the junction unmatched. CDR3 length equals 17 residues. CDR3 in DNA: TGTGCCAGCTCACTGACAGGGGGCCCGATAGGGAACTATGGCTACACCTTC. Translating gives CASSLTGGPIGNYGYTF.

This chain uses TRBV5-6 with TRBJ2-5; maybe TRBD2 (6 bases). This CDR3 is built from 15 residues. V lost 6 bases and J lost 5, with 20 bases in between. Looked up from germline, CDR1 is SGHDT and CDR2 is YYEEEE. CDR3 bases: TGTGCCAGCACCCCCCGGGAGATTTGGGGGGAGACCCAGTACTTC. The encoded protein is CASTPREIWGETQYF.

This chain joins TRBV6-5 and TRBJ2-7; D could derive from TRBD1 or TRBD2 (6 bases each). Trimming shortened V by 0 bases and J by 9 bases, and 18 bases separated the two germline ends. Germline lookup yields CDR1 MNHEY and CDR2 SVGAGI. The length of the CDR3 is 15 residues. The CDR3 DNA follows: TGTGCCAGCAGTTACTCGACGGCAGGGGAGGCCGGGCAGTACTTC. It translates to CASSYSTAGEAGQYF.

This chain links TRBV6-6 with TRBJ1-1; a possible D gene is TRBD1 (5 bases). Germline V CDR1 and CDR2: MNHNY, SVGAGI (reference sequence). V was trimmed by 5 bases and J by 1 base, leaving 11 bases between them. This CDR3 is built from 14 residues. CDR3 DNA sequence: TGTGCCAGCAGTCCGGGGACGGGGAACACTGAAGCTTTCTTT. Protein sequence: CASSPGTGNTEAFF.

The chain uses TRBV5-4 and TRBJ2-7, with 8 bases lining up with TRBD1. CDR1 is SGHNT and CDR2 is YYREEE in the germline V gene (reference sequence). This CDR3 contains 16 residues. J lost 0 bases, V lost 3 bases, and 8 bases had no gene match. CDR3 region: CASSSPGTGGSYEQYF. The CDR3, as DNA: TGTGCCAGCAGCTCGCCAGGGACAGGTGGCTCCTACGAGCAGTACTTC.

The chain uses TRBV7-6 and TRBJ1-5, with 10 nucleotides matching TRBD1. This CDR3 is built from 15 residues. J lost 4 bases, V lost 1 base, and 1 base had no gene match. Per the germline V gene, CDR1 is SGHVS and CDR2 is FNYEAQ. In nucleotides, the CDR3 is TGTGCCAGCAGCTTAGGGACAGGGGGGAATCAGCCCCAGCATTTT. This gives the protein CASSLGTGGNQPQHF. Filled out from reference TRBV7-6 and TRBJ1-5, the complete variable domain reads GAGVSQSPRYKVTKRGQDVALRCDPISGHVSLYWYRQALGQGPEFLTYFNYEAQQDKSGLPNDRFSAERPEGSISTLTIQRTEQRDSAMYRCASSLGTGGNQPQHFGDGTRLSIL.

V gene TRBV18 combines with J gene TRBJ1-1, with no clear D. This CDR3 has 14 residues. Per germline, CDR1 KGHSH and CDR2 LQKENI. The V gene lost 3 bases and the J gene lost 4 bases, with 12 bases spanning the gap. The CDR3 loop reads CASSPSMVGTEAFF. The CDR3 region has the DNA TGTGCCAGCTCACCGAGTATGGTAGGCACTGAAGCTTTCTTT. Complete variable domain (other parts from reference TRBV18 and TRBJ1-1): NAGVMQNPRHLVRRRGQEARLRCSPMKGHSHVYWYRQLPEEGLKFMVYLQKENIIDESGMPKERFSAEFPKEGPSILRIQQVVRGDSAAYFCASSPSMVGTEAFFGQGTRLTVV.

V is TRBV5-1 and J is TRBJ2-7; 11 bases are a match to TRBD2. Per the germline V gene, CDR1 is SGHRS and CDR2 is YFSETQ. V lost 1 base to trimming and J lost 2 bases; unmatched junction nucleotides: 5. CDR3 length: 16 residues. The CDR3 DNA sequence: TGCGCCAGCAGCTTGCTTGTAGCGGGGGGGCCCTACGAGCAGTACTTC. Translation gives CASSLLVAGGPYEQYF. Variable domain in full (rest from reference TRBV5-1 and TRBJ2-7): KAGVTQTPRYLIKTRGQQVTLSCSPISGHRSVSWYQQTPGQGLQFLFEYFSETQRNKGNFPGRFSGRQFSNSRSEMNVSTLELGDSALYLCASSLLVAGGPYEQYFGPGTRLTVT.

This sequence joins TRBV29-1 and TRBJ1-2; D not certain. Germline assignment: CDR1 SQVTM and CDR2 ANQGSEA. Trimming removed 1 base at V and 2 bases at J, with 11 bases between. The CDR3 runs 14 residues. CDR3 in amino acids: CSVEVVTGNYGYTF. The CDR3 coding sequence is TGCAGCGTTGAAGTCGTTACGGGGAACTATGGCTACACCTTC.

The chain joins TRBV2 to TRBJ1-1; D not certain. This CDR3 spans 15 amino acids. Germline CDR1 reads SNHLY; CDR2 reads FYNNEI. With 3 bases removed from V and 0 bases from J, the gap between germline ends came to 11 bases. The CDR3: CASSDGLRVNTEAFF. In nucleotides, the CDR3 is TGTGCCAGCAGTGATGGTTTAAGAGTGAACACTGAAGCTTTCTTT.

The rearrangement uses TRBV4-1 and TRBJ2-2; the match to TRBD2 covers 8 bases. V lost 6 bases and J lost 3; bases outside the gene matches: 6. Germline V gene data show CDR1 as MGHRA and CDR2 as YSYEKL. The CDR3 length is 15 residues. The CDR3 DNA reads TGCGCCAGCAGATTGCCGGGACTAGACACCGGGGAGCTGTTTTTT. It is translated as CASRLPGLDTGELFF.

The chain links TRBV5-4 to TRBJ2-1; D assignment may be TRBD1 or TRBD2 (5 bases each). Germline values: CDR1 SGHNT, CDR2 YYREEE (reference sequence). The CDR3 is made up of 13 amino acids. Trimming pared 2 bases from V and 8 bases from J, leaving 11 bases between. CDR3 amino acids: CASSLPRDHEQFF. The CDR3 DNA is TGTGCCAGCAGCTTACCCAGGGACCATGAGCAGTTCTTC.

This chain links TRBV11-3 with TRBJ2-2, with TRBD2 matching over 7 bases. Losses at the gene ends were 0 bases for V and 15 bases for J; bases not matched to a gene: 7. The CDR3 consists of 13 residues. CDR1 SGHNT and CDR2 YENEEA come from the germline V gene. The CDR3 DNA sequence: TGTGCCAGCAGCTTAGATCAACGGGGGGTATTGTTTTTT. Protein product: CASSLDQRGVLFF.

The chain recombines TRBV7-9 with TRBJ2-7, with D possibly being TRBD1 (5 bases). The V and J ends lost 2 bases and 5 bases respectively, with 16 bases between them. The CDR3 covers 15 residues. CDR1 and CDR2 (germline): SEHNR, FQNEAQ (reference sequence). The CDR3 DNA reads TGTGCCAGCAGCTTAAGAAATCAGCAGGGTGACGAGCAGTACTTC. Protein sequence: CASSLRNQQGDEQYF.

The CDR3 DNA sequence: TGTGCCATCAGTGAGGACAGCATTGGCTACACCTTC. It codes for CAISEDSIGYTF. J is TRBJ1-2 and V is TRBV10-3; the D gene is possibly TRBD1 (5 bases). V was pared by 2 bases and J by 7 bases, with 8 bases between. This CDR3 is built from 12 residues. Germline lookup yields CDR1 ENHRY and CDR2 SYGVKD.

The gene calls are TRBV5-1 and TRBJ1-1; 10 nucleotides match TRBD1. The CDR3 is made up of 14 amino acids. From germline, CDR1 is SGHRS and CDR2 YFSETQ. V dropped 3 bases and J dropped 6; count of bases not matched to a gene: 5. In DNA form, the CDR3 reads TGCGCCAGCAGCTGGACAGGGGGTTTGTCTGAAGCTTTCTTT. Its protein product is CASSWTGGLSEAFF.

This clone is a singleton in its sample. Written as DNA, the CDR3 is TGCGCCAGCAGCCCCGGGGGGGGAGTCTACGAGCAGTACTTC. Protein sequence: CASSPGGGVYEQYF. The chain is built from TRBV5-1 and TRBJ2-7, with 8 bases aligning to TRBD2. This CDR3 has 14 residues. V was pared by 4 bases and J by 3 bases, with 6 bases of the junction left unmatched. From germline, CDR1 is SGHRS and CDR2 YFSETQ.

The chain links TRBV5-6 to TRBJ2-4, with D uncertain. Germline values: CDR1 SGHDT, CDR2 YYEEEE. The CDR3 spans 15 residues. Trimming took off 1 base at V and 1 base at J, with 9 bases between the two ends. In DNA, the CDR3 is TGTGCCAGCAGCTTGTTCCGGTGGGCCAAAAACATTCAGTACTTC. It yields the protein CASSLFRWAKNIQYF. Supplemented by reference TRBV5-6 and TRBJ2-4, the full variable domain reads DAGVTQSPTHLIKTRGQQVTLRCSPKSGHDTVSWYQQALGQGPQFIFQYYEEEERQRGNFPDRFSGHQFPNYSSELNVNALLLGDSALYLCASSLFRWAKNIQYFGAGTRLSVL.

The genes are TRBV5-1 and TRBJ1-2; no reliable D call. The V end lost 6 bases, the J end lost 4 bases, and 13 bases lay between the germline ends. The CDR3 has 13 residues. Germline values: CDR1 SGHRS, CDR2 YFSETQ. CDR3 amino acids: CASTAETTYGYTF. DNA for the CDR3: TGCGCCAGCACCGCGGAAACTACCTATGGCTACACCTTC. The whole variable domain, remainder taken from reference TRBV5-1 and TRBJ1-2, is KAGVTQTPRYLIKTRGQQVTLSCSPISGHRSVSWYQQTPGQGLQFLFEYFSETQRNKGNFPGRFSGRQFSNSRSEMNVSTLELGDSALYLCASTAETTYGYTFGSGTRLTVV.

The chain couples TRBV19 to TRBJ2-3; 8 nucleotides align to TRBD2. Germline CDR1 is LNHDA and CDR2 is SQIVND (reference sequence). With 5 bases clipped from V and 0 bases from J, the junction kept 7 bases outside the gene matches. The CDR3 spans 16 residues. CDR3 DNA sequence: TGTGCCAGTAGTTCCTCGGCTAGCGGGAGCACAGATACGCAGTATTTT. Translating gives CASSSSASGSTDTQYF.

This clone is a singleton in its sample. The rearrangement joins TRBV7-3 to TRBJ2-3; D tentatively reads TRBD1 or TRBD2 (5 bases each). V lost 4 bases and J lost 2, with 13 bases in between. This CDR3 is 15 amino acids long. The V gene's germline CDR1 is SGHTA and CDR2 FQGTGA. For the CDR3, the DNA is TGTGCCAGCAGCTATTATCCGGGGCCCACAGATACGCAGTATTTT. This encodes CASSYYPGPTDTQYF. Filled out from reference TRBV7-3 and TRBJ2-3, the complete variable domain reads GAGVSQTPSNKVTEKGKYVELRCDPISGHTALYWYRQSLGQGPEFLIYFQGTGAADDSGLPNDRFFAVRPEGSVSTLKIQRTERGDSAVYLCASSYYPGPTDTQYFGPGTRLTVL.

The chain couples TRBV11-3 to TRBJ2-1; D ambiguous. The CDR3 has 15 residues. Germline V gives CDR1 SGHNT, CDR2 YENEEA. V was shortened by 8 bases and J by 0 bases, with 14 bases between the two germline ends. For the CDR3, the DNA is TGTGCCAGCTCGCGGTTCCTTAGCTCCTACAATGAGCAGTTCTTC. Translating gives CASSRFLSSYNEQFF.

This chain joins TRBV5-1 and TRBJ1-1; the D gene is possibly TRBD1 (6 bases). The CDR3 is made up of 15 amino acids. From germline, CDR1 is SGHRS and CDR2 YFSETQ. Trimming shortened V by 4 bases and J by 2 bases, and 15 bases separated the two germline ends. As DNA, the CDR3 is TGCGCCAGCAGCCATACGACAGGACTAAACACTGAAGCTTTCTTT. It translates to CASSHTTGLNTEAFF.

This sequence joins TRBV4-1 and TRBJ2-7, with 11 positions matching TRBD2. The V gene's germline CDR1 is MGHRA and CDR2 YSYEKL. The CDR3 has 20 residues. V was pared by 2 bases and J by 0 bases, with 15 bases of the junction left unmatched. The CDR3 region is CASSQSPLSSGGVISYEQYF. The DNA for the CDR3 is TGCGCCAGCAGCCAAAGCCCCCTAAGTAGCGGGGGGGTCATCTCCTACGAGCAGTACTTC.

J is TRBJ2-1 and V is TRBV19; tentative D call: TRBD2 (6 bases). CDR1 is LNHDA, CDR2 SQIVND, per germline (reference sequence). The CDR3 spans 14 residues. With 7 bases removed from V and 3 bases from J, the gap between germline ends came to 13 bases. The CDR3, as DNA: TGTGCCAGTAAAGGTAGCGGATTCTACAATGAGCAGTTCTTC. It yields the protein CASKGSGFYNEQFF. The full variable domain, completed using reference TRBV19 and TRBJ2-1, is DGGITQSPKYLFRKEGQNVTLSCEQNLNHDAMYWYRQDPGQGLRLIYYSQIVNDFQKGDIAEGYSVSREKKESFPLTVTSAQKNPTAFYLCASKGSGFYNEQFFGPGTRLTVL.